What follows is one TCR beta chain and its context. This clonotype was seen a few times. What this receptor recognizes is not known. Base quality data are lacking; no much larger clone is found one base away. Library construction relied on 5' RACE. Data came from an Illumina HiSeq 2000. A universal primer binding site was introduced by template switching, and a unique molecular identifier was present in the final cDNA, enabling accurate counting of TCR cDNA molecules. Specific primers in the conserved constant-segment region were used to synthesize first-strand cDNA for TCR alpha and beta chains. To control for contamination, every cDNA library carried two barcodes: a SMART-Mk sample barcode plus Illumina barcodes. Two successive PCR steps introduced TruSeq adapter sequences along with Illumina sample barcodes. The TCR alpha and beta cDNA libraries were sequenced on the Illumina HiSeq platform using custom primers. The authors' pipeline ran thus. MiGEC was used to process raw reads and extract unique molecular identifiers, and MiXCR was used to find CDR3 positions. Recombination models were inferred per individual with the repgenHMM and IGoR tools using an EM algorithm. Shared clonotypes were analyzed with the tcR package in R, and sharing was normalized by the product of cloneset sizes. To study raw recombination free of thymic and clonal selection effects, out-of-frame nonproductive sequences were analyzed. TCRdb trimmed public reads at Q25 via fastp, called clones via MiXCR and kept in-frame beta chains. Identical CDR3 proteins give one entry, which carries the most common genes and DNA. These V and J calls derive from TCRdb rather than the authors' analysis. This sample gives approximately 260,000 distinct CDR3 sequences in total; roughly 13% of them show up just once. 7% to 9.5% of the sample rests with the top ten.

The data stem from a study of identical twins (dated by TCRdb to about 2016). At the level of the whole study: To test whether fetal clonotypes persist, the study used deep sequencing on TCR alpha and beta repertoires from monozygotic twins, unrelated adults of various ages, and cord blood. To rule out contamination, replicate twin experiments were performed at different times with different library preparation protocols.

On the study overall, not on this receptor specifically: Zero-insertion analyses could be partly confounded by invariant T cells such as MAIT and iNKT, though diverse VJ usage argued against such confounding for most clonotypes. Conclusions relied on cross-sectional statistical analysis, since the same donors could not be followed over many years. In monozygotic twins, recombination models systematically underestimated out-of-frame TCR alpha sharing, but the models matched the sharing seen between unrelated individuals. Compared with coincidental sharing between unrelated individuals, out-of-frame TCR alpha sequences shared between twins had an excess of sequences with low generation probability. The excess sharing between twins in beta out-of-frame sequences was weaker because fewer shared sequences reduced the signal-to-noise ratio. Fewer insertions were carried by abundant cord blood beta clonotypes, a similar but weaker trend appeared in young adult naive repertoires, and no such trend appeared in memory repertoires.

Every donor in the study was a healthy Caucasian. Using Miltenyi CD45RO+ enrichment and human naive T-cell isolation kits, memory (CD45RO+) and naive T cells were isolated from PBMC. Trimming leaves V shorter by 1 base and J shorter by 12 bases, with the junction holding 1 base beyond the gene matches. The CDR3 runs 11 amino acids, cysteine and phenylalanine included. Only the CDR3 DNA stays, 33 bases, in frame from base 1. The sequence was collected from a woman younger than 35 in good health. Sequences were obtained from memory (CD45RO+) T cells sorted from blood. The cell subset or site tag for this specimen amounts to: CD45RO+ enriched T cells. The chain employs TRBV12-3 or TRBV12-4 and TRBJ1-1, with 8 bases matching TRBD1. The DNA reads TGTGCCAGCAGTTTAGACAGGGGGTCTTTCTTT. This translates into CASSLDRGSFF.